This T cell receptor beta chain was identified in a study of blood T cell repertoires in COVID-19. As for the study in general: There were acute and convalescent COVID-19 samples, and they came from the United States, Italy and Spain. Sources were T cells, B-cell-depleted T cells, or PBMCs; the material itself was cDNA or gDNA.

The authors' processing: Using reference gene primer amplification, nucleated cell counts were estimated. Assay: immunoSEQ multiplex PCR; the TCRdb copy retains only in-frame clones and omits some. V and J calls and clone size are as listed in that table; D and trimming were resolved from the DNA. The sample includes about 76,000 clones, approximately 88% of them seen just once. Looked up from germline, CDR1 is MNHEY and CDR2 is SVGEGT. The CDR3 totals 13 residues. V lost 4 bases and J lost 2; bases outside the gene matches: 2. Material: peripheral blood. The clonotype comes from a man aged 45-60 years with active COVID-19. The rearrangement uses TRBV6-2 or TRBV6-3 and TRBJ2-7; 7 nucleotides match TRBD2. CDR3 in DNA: TGTGCCAGCAGTTGGGGGGGGGCCTACGAGCAGTACTTC. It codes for CASSWGGAYEQYF.